Below, one T cell receptor (beta chain) is given with its context. The target antigen is unknown. J was trimmed by 8 bases and V by 8 bases; bases with no gene match: 5. This CDR3 is 14 amino acids long. Per germline, CDR1 MDHEN and CDR2 SYDVKM. This sample is part of a study of shared clonotypes between healthy human individuals. General observations from the study: Blood alone was sampled, and tissue repertoires likely differ. Non-shared clonotypes had lower generation probabilities than those shared by all four donors.

Some clones are missing from TCRdb's copy, which holds only in-frame ones; the method was immunoSEQ multiplex PCR. The profile shows 2,500,000 or so clones, 80% to 95% of them singletons. Sequencing was done on a sample of naive CD4+ T cells from PBMCs. The subset denotes: CD45RA+ positively selected. The TCR originated in a man younger than 30 in good health. Some clones in this sample may be carry-over from other donors' samples. The V call is TRBV28, the J call TRBJ2-1, with 14 bases aligning to TRBD2. The CDR3 DNA follows: TGTGCCAGCCTTGGGACTAGCGGGAGCGATGAGCAGTTCTTC. This encodes CASLGTSGSDEQFF.